This T cell receptor beta chain is from a study of cytomegalovirus exposure and HLA in healthy donors (dated by TCRdb to between 2016 and 2019). Broadly, across the study: According to a later analysis, one platform produced both the 110 or so validation repertoires and the 666 repertoires of the first cohort. To predict cytomegalovirus infection status, the study combined high-throughput TCR immunosequencing, statistical association of individual TCRs with disease status, and machine learning. The study aimed to test whether cataloging public T cell receptors could reveal signatures of past pathogen exposure. Along with the approximately 670-subject first cohort, a separate validation cohort of more than 90 different subjects was used.

Turning to this clone: The antigen this receptor binds is unknown. The input lacks base qualities; no much larger clone sits a single base away.

Its CDR3 holds 14 amino acids, cysteine through phenylalanine. CDR3 DNA only is kept here, 42 bases in frame from base 1. CDR1 GTSNPN and CDR2 SVGIG were looked up in the germline V gene (reference sequence). Trimming at the junction amounts to 3 bases on V and 1 base on J, and the germline ends lie 10 bases apart. Separate from the approximately 700-subject first cohort, the validation cohort of over 90 subjects was the group to which the donors belonged. What the authors observed across the whole study: In vitro tests confirmed that three of the cytomegalovirus-associated TCR beta chains recognize cytomegalovirus antigens. While some public TCRs were present in many individuals, most TCR sequences turned up only very rarely across donors. Cytomegalovirus status was reported to be diagnosed by the classifier with high specificity and sensitivity in both the original and validation cohorts. The authors suggested that the approach could potentially be extended to other disease states and immunological phenotypes. In a later analysis, TCRs clustered in the first cohort were found to also tend to co-occur in the approximately 120 validation repertoires, with about 94% of cluster scores above 0. A total of some 180 TCR beta chains were listed by the study as associated with cytomegalovirus. The validation cohort had no HLA typing available for a later analysis, so co-occurrence within that cohort was assessed over all 120 or so repertoires.

Library generation was performed with the immunoSEQ multiplex PCR assay. Concerning the study's data processing: A statistical classification framework was developed to diagnose cytomegalovirus status using the catalog of TCR beta chain sequences. As stored in TCRdb, this immuneACCESS dataset retains in-frame rearrangements with V and J assigned. A fraction of the clones does not appear; measured against another copy, unresolved V genes explain less than half of the discrepancy, and the remainder lacks a known reason. The V and J calls and clone size are taken from that table; D and trimming were inferred from the DNA. For this sample the table gives over 150,000 clones, of which 86% were detected only once. Jointly, the top ten make up around 2.1% of the sample.

The TCR sequence derives from a woman under 30 in good health and CMV-seronegative. This chain is built from TRBV30 and TRBJ1-5, and possibly TRBD1, on 6 matching bases. The sample taken for sequencing was PBMCs. The nucleotides read TGTGCCTGGAGCCAGGGGAACAGCAATCAGCCCCAGCATTTT. This is translated as CAWSQGNSNQPQHF.